One sample yielded the 14 T cell receptor beta chains listed below, sequenced in a study of PD-1 blockade in classical Hodgkin lymphoma. Profiling relied on immunoSEQ multiplex PCR, and the TCRdb table lists in-frame clones only, not all of them. The table shows 25,000 to 30,000 clones, with roughly 83% occurring only once. Brentuximab vedotin exposure varied, and every patient relapsed after autologous stem cell transplantation. The source was peripheral blood mononuclear cells (PBMCs), collected before the second cycle of nivolumab. The receptor set was obtained from a human donor with classical Hodgkin lymphoma.

This rearrangement joins TRBV5-5 to TRBJ2-1; 10 bases are a match to TRBD2. The CDR3 sequence is 15 residues long. Unmatched junction bases numbered 4, after V lost 5 bases and J lost 2 bases. Germline lookup yields CDR1 SGHKS and CDR2 YYEKEE (reference sequence). DNA of the CDR3: TGTGCCAGCAGAGGGAGCGGGGGGGCCTACAATGAGCAGTTCTTC. Its protein product is CASRGSGGAYNEQFF.

CDR3 amino acids: CASSPIAGARTDTQYF. The CDR3 region has the DNA TGTGCCAGCAGCCCCATAGCGGGAGCCAGAACAGATACGCAGTATTTT. V gene TRBV7-2 combines with J gene TRBJ2-3, with 9 bases that match TRBD2. Germline V lookup: CDR1 SGHTA, CDR2 FQGNSA. This CDR3 contains 16 residues. J gave up 3 bases and V 5 bases, and 9 bases lay outside the gene matches.

This chain connects TRBV6-1 to TRBJ2-1; D may be TRBD2 (6 bases). This CDR3 comprises 15 residues. V shed 5 bases and J shed 0 bases, with 11 bases lying between them. Germline V gene sequence: CDR1 MNHNS, CDR2 SASEGT. CDR3 region: CASSFRDFSYNEQFF. As DNA, the CDR3 is TGTGCCAGCAGTTTCCGGGACTTCTCCTACAATGAGCAGTTCTTC.

V and J are TRBV7-2 and TRBJ1-6; 9 positions agree with TRBD1. The CDR3 sequence is 15 residues long. Looked up from germline, CDR1 is SGHTA and CDR2 is FQGNSA. Unmatched junction bases numbered 6, after V lost 5 bases and J lost 7 bases. The CDR3 spells CASSLGQGSNSPLHF. CDR3 nucleotide sequence: TGTGCCAGCAGCCTCGGACAGGGGTCCAATTCACCCCTCCACTTT.

Notes on this clone: This may come from a read error, since a much larger clone is one base off. CDR3 loop: CASSQGGTASHQPQHF. The CDR3 DNA sequence: TGTGCCAGCAGCCAAGGTGGGACAGCATCTCATCAGCCCCAGCATTTT. The chain joins TRBV4-2 to TRBJ1-5; 7 nucleotides line up with TRBD1. The CDR3 runs 16 residues. V shed 1 base, J shed 5 bases, and the junction held 8 bases outside the gene matches. CDR1 and CDR2 from the germline V gene are LGHNA and YNFKEQ.

The chain joins TRBV5-6 to TRBJ1-1; no clear D gene. The length of the CDR3 is 13 residues. The ends were cut back, 0 bases at V and 8 bases at J, with 11 bases in the middle. The germline gives CDR1 SGHDT, CDR2 YYEEEE. The CDR3 coding sequence is TGTGCCAGCAGCTTGGCCCCACGGCCGGAAGCTTTCTTT. This sequence encodes CASSLAPRPEAFF.

The chain combines TRBV6-5 with TRBJ1-5, with TRBD1 identical over 7 bases. The germline gives CDR1 MNHEY, CDR2 SVGAGI. CDR3 length equals 12 residues. V was pared by 5 bases and J by 8 bases, with 3 bases of the junction left unmatched. CDR3 sequence (DNA): TGTGCCAGCAGTACTACAGGGGAGCCCCAGCATTTT. Translation gives CASSTTGEPQHF.

The chain links TRBV6-5 to TRBJ2-7, with 7 bases fitting TRBD2. Germline assignment: CDR1 MNHEY and CDR2 SVGAGI. The CDR3 extends over 14 amino acids. V was pared by 3 bases and J by 2 bases, with 4 bases of the junction left unmatched. Here the CDR3 DNA reads TGTGCCAGCAGTTATGCGGGAGTAGCCTACGAGCAGTACTTC. Translating gives CASSYAGVAYEQYF.

The chain combines TRBV7-2 with TRBJ1-1; possible D gene TRBD1, 5 bases. The CDR3 is 14 residues long. Germline V gives CDR1 SGHTA, CDR2 FQGNSA. With 5 bases removed from V and 6 bases from J, the gap between germline ends came to 16 bases. DNA for the CDR3: TGTGCCAGCAGCGTCACGACAGATGGGTCTGAAGCTTTCTTT. This codes for CASSVTTDGSEAFF.

This clone came up once. This chain connects TRBV7-9 to TRBJ1-1; D gene uncertain. Germline values: CDR1 SEHNR, CDR2 FQNEAQ (reference sequence). The CDR3 length is 13 residues. Trimming stripped 2 bases from V and 5 bases from J, with 9 bases between. For the CDR3, the DNA is TGTGCCAGCAGCTTAAGTAGGGAAACTGAAGCTTTCTTT. As protein: CASSLSRETEAFF. Complete variable domain (other parts from reference TRBV7-9 and TRBJ1-1): DTGVSQNPRHKITKRGQNVTFRCDPISEHNRLYWYRQTLGQGPEFLTYFQNEAQLEKSRLLSDRFSAERPKGSFSTLEIQRTEQGDSAMYLCASSLSRETEAFFGQGTRLTVV.

The chain combines TRBV11-3 with TRBJ2-1, with 9 bases aligning to TRBD2. Germline V gene data show CDR1 as SGHNT and CDR2 as YENEEA. J was trimmed by 12 bases and V by 2 bases; bases with no gene match: 5. The CDR3 length is 13 residues. The CDR3 DNA is TGTGCCAGCAGCTTATTGCGGGAGGGGGGGCAGTTCTTC. It yields the protein CASSLLREGGQFF.

This clone has just a few counts. The J gene is TRBJ2-3, the V gene TRBV18; the match to TRBD2 covers 11 bases. The CDR3 is 15 residues long. V lost 6 bases to trimming and J lost 6 bases; unmatched junction nucleotides: 8. Germline V CDR1 and CDR2: KGHSH, LQKENI. CDR3 bases: TGTGCCAGCTCTTCCACTAGCGGGGGAGGTGATACGCAGTATTTT. Amino acids: CASSSTSGGGDTQYF.

The chain is built from TRBV10-1 and TRBJ2-3; 8 bases agree with TRBD2. The CDR3 extends over 14 amino acids. J was trimmed by 5 bases and V by 3 bases; bases with no gene match: 4. Germline CDR1 reads WNHNN; CDR2 reads SYGVQD (reference sequence). The CDR3 loop reads CASSETGGIDTQYF. CDR3 sequence (DNA): TGCGCCAGCAGTGAAACGGGGGGGATAGATACGCAGTATTTT.

The J gene is TRBJ2-1, the V gene TRBV7-9; no definite D call. CDR1 is SEHNR and CDR2 is FQNEAQ in the germline V gene (reference sequence). The CDR3 has 14 amino acids. Trimming took off 2 bases at V and 8 bases at J, with 13 bases between the two ends. The CDR3 reads CASSLQQERDEQFF. DNA of the CDR3: TGTGCCAGCAGCTTACAACAAGAACGCGATGAGCAGTTCTTC.